The sequence of this TCR beta chain was determined in a study of blood T cell repertoires in COVID-19. Study details: Donors in the United States, Italy and Spain gave samples during acute or convalescent COVID-19. Sources were T cells, B-cell-depleted T cells, or PBMCs; the material itself was cDNA or gDNA.

Individuals aged roughly 18 to 95 years were recruited from approximately 22 US areas. This CDR3 has 12 amino acids. V was clipped by 1 base and J by 3 bases; unmatched bases: 0. The germline gives CDR1 GTSNPN, CDR2 SVGIG (reference sequence). As handled by the study authors: Scientists estimated how many nucleated cells there were by amplifying reference gene primers. TCRdb keeps only in-frame clones here, not all; method: immunoSEQ multiplex PCR. V and J calls and clone size are those listed in that table; D and trimming were worked out from the DNA. The sample records roughly 260,000 clones, about nine tenths being singletons. This clone was recorded only once.

The material sequenced was PBMCs or T cells enriched from blood (not recorded which). J is TRBJ2-7 and V is TRBV30; 7 nucleotides match TRBD1. The sequence came from a young woman with acute COVID-19. CDR3 bases: TGTGCCTGGAGTGCAGGGGGCTACGAGCAGTACTTC. It specifies CAWSAGGYEQYF.